These 8 T cell receptor beta chains share one sample of origin, sequenced in a study of T-cell memory formation after mild COVID-19. MiXCR, run by TCRdb on the 5' RACE reads, gives a single entry per CDR3 protein. The sample shows 300,000 to 400,000 distinct CDR3 sequences, 25% to 30% of them seen only once. Material: PBMCs or a T cell subset sorted from them (not recorded which). The receptors derive from an adult woman who had mild COVID-19 (a few samples of this study predate the infection). Cell type and time point are not known.

This clonotype was detected only a few times. The chain joins TRBV7-2 to TRBJ1-6; possibly TRBD1 for D (5 bases). V was trimmed by 7 bases and J by 5 bases, leaving 15 bases between them. Germline-derived CDR1 and CDR2 are SGHTA and FQGNSA. This CDR3 contains 15 residues. CDR3 in DNA: TGTGCCAGCACCTCCCGGGGCGGGGATAATTCACCCCTCCACTTT. Translating it yields CASTSRGGDNSPLHF. Looking up the rest from reference TRBV7-2 and TRBJ1-6 gives the full variable domain: GAGVSQSPSNKVTEKGKDVELRCDPISGHTALYWYRQSLGQGLEFLIYFQGNSAPDKSGLPSDRFSAERTGGSVSTLTIQRTQQEDSAVYLCASTSRGGDNSPLHFGNGTRLTVT.

V gene TRBV16 combines with J gene TRBJ1-5; 9 bases align to TRBD1. CDR1 is KGHSY and CDR2 is FQNENV in the germline V gene. J gave up 5 bases and V 4 bases, and 9 bases lay outside the gene matches. The CDR3 length is 16 residues. The chain's CDR3 is CASSPTGGQGHQPQHF. The DNA of the CDR3 is TGTGCCAGCAGCCCCACCGGGGGACAGGGACATCAGCCCCAGCATTTT.

The V and J genes are TRBV5-1 and TRBJ1-2; 10 bases line up with TRBD1. The CDR3 is 14 residues long. Unmatched junction bases numbered 9, after V lost 6 bases and J lost 7 bases. CDR1 and CDR2 (germline): SGHRS, YFSETQ. The CDR3 sequence is CASTDTGQGLGYTF. CDR3 in DNA: TGCGCCAGCACTGATACGGGACAGGGGCTTGGCTACACCTTC. Complete variable domain (other parts from reference TRBV5-1 and TRBJ1-2): KAGVTQTPRYLIKTRGQQVTLSCSPISGHRSVSWYQQTPGQGLQFLFEYFSETQRNKGNFPGRFSGRQFSNSRSEMNVSTLELGDSALYLCASTDTGQGLGYTFGSGTRLTVV.

The chain employs TRBV20-1 and TRBJ1-1; 10 nucleotides line up with TRBD1. V shed 6 bases, J shed 6 bases, and the junction held 19 bases outside the gene matches. Germline-derived CDR1 and CDR2 are DFQATT and SNEGSKA (reference sequence). This CDR3 has 17 residues. The CDR3 is CSASFLPRDRGFAEAFF. The CDR3, as DNA: TGCAGTGCCTCATTCCTGCCTCGGGACAGGGGCTTCGCTGAAGCTTTCTTT.

This clonotype showed up many times. The CDR3 protein is CASSLDRDGYTF. Here the CDR3 DNA reads TGTGCCAGCAGCTTGGACAGGGACGGCTACACCTTC. V and J are TRBV5-5 and TRBJ1-2; D perhaps matches TRBD1 (6 bases). This CDR3 contains 12 residues. V shed 0 bases and J shed 8 bases, with 8 bases lying between them. Germline assignment: CDR1 SGHKS and CDR2 YYEKEE (reference sequence).

The V and J genes are TRBV20-1 and TRBJ1-5; D is unclear. Trimming stripped 2 bases from V and 6 bases from J, with 14 bases between. This CDR3 contains 14 residues. Germline V gene data show CDR1 as DFQATT and CDR2 as SNEGSKA (reference sequence). CDR3 region: CSARSSGIGQPQHF. In nucleotides, the CDR3 is TGCAGTGCTAGATCATCCGGGATTGGTCAGCCCCAGCATTTT.

The V gene is TRBV7-6, the J gene TRBJ1-2, with D tentatively TRBD1 (5 bases). Trimming cost V 4 bases and J 6 bases, with 15 bases left between them. The CDR3 is 14 residues long. Germline V gene lookup returns CDR1 SGHVS and CDR2 FNYEAQ. CDR3 bases: TGTGCCAGCAGCTCGGGATCAGGGTTCGATGGCTACACCTTC. This translates into CASSSGSGFDGYTF.

The V gene is TRBV20-1, the J gene TRBJ2-7, with 12 bases matching TRBD2. The CDR3 runs 13 residues. Trimming removed 4 bases from V and 6 bases from J; junction bases left unmatched: 4. Germline CDR1 is DFQATT and CDR2 is SNEGSKA (reference sequence). The CDR3 loop reads CSATTSGRPEQYF. The CDR3 DNA follows: TGCAGTGCTACTACTAGCGGGAGGCCCGAGCAGTACTTC.